What follows describes a single T cell receptor beta chain. This sample was taken from a study of cytomegalovirus exposure and HLA in healthy donors. Primers included in the PCR were 60 Vbeta and 13 Jbeta primers. The method was immunoSEQ multiplex PCR; TCRdb's version includes in-frame clones alone and lacks a portion of them. The sample has 120,000 or so clones; approximately 80% are singletons. The sequenced material came from PBMCs. This sequence was found in a young man in good health and CMV-seropositive.

The CDR3 DNA sequence: TGTGCCAGCACACAGCCGGGGACTGAAGCTTTCTTT. Its translation is CASTQPGTEAFF. The rearrangement joins TRBV11-2 to TRBJ1-1; D call uncertain. CDR1 is SGHAT and CDR2 is FQNNGV in the germline V gene. CDR3 length: 12 amino acids. Trimming took 7 bases from V and 5 from J, leaving 11 bases between them.